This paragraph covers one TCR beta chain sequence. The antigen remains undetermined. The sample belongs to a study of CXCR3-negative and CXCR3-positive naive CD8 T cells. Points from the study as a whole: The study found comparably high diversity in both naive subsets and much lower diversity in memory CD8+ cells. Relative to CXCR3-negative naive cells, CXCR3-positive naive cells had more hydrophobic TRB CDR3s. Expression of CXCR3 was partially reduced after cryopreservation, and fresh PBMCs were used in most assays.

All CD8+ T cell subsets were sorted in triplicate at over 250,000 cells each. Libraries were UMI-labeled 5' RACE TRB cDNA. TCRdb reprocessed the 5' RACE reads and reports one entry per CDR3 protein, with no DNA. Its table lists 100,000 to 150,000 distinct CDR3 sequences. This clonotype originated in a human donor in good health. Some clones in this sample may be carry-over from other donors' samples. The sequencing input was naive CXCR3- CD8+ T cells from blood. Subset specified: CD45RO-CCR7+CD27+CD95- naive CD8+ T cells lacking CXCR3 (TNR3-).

The CDR3: CAWSVLGYEQFF. V is TRBV30 and J is TRBJ2-1. Per the germline V gene, CDR1 is GTSNPN and CDR2 is SVGIG (reference sequence). The CDR3 sequence is 12 residues long.